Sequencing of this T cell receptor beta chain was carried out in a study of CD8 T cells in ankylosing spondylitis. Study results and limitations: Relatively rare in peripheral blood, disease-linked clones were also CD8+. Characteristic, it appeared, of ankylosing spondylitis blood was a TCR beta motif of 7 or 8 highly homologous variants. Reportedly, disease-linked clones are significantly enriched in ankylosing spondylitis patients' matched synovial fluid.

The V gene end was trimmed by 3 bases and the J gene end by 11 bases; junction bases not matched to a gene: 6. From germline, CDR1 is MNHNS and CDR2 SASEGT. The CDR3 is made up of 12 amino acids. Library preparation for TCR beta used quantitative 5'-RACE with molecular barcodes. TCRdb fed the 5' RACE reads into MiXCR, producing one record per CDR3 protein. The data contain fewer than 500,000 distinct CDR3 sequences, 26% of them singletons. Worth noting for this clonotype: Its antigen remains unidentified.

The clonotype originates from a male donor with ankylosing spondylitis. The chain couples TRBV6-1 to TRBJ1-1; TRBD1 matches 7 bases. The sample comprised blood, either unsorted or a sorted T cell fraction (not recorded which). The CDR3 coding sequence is TGTGCCAGCAGTGACTCACAGGGACAGGCTTTCTTT. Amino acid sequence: CASSDSQGQAFF.